Each of the 4 T cell receptor beta chains below was sequenced from the same sample in a study of blood T cells in healthy people across ages (dated by TCRdb to between 2014 and 2017). The library was prepared using 5' RACE. Sequencing relied on an Illumina HiSeq 2500. A second PCR of about 6 to 11 cycles was performed with a sample-barcoded 5' primer and a J-beta primer mix. TCRdb handled the public reads itself, with Q25 trimming in fastp and clone calling in MiXCR, and kept productive beta chains. Entries are consolidated by CDR3 protein sequence, retaining the most common genes and DNA. Recorded for this sample are about 970,000 distinct CDR3 sequences; roughly 51% of them occurred a single time. About a fifth of the sample lies in the top ten. The sequenced sample was blood. Receptor source: a woman in her sixties in good health.

The chain uses TRBV7-2 and TRBJ2-5, with D possibly being TRBD2 (6 bases). The CDR3 contains 17 residues. CDR1 is SGHTA and CDR2 is FQGNSA in the germline V gene. Trimming shortened V by 3 bases and J by 2 bases, and 19 bases separated the two germline ends. CDR3 nucleotides: TGTGCCAGCAGCTTTAACGGCCCCGGGAGAGGTCAAGAGACCCAGTACTTC. Amino acids: CASSFNGPGRGQETQYF.

V and J are TRBV20-1 and TRBJ2-3; maybe TRBD2 (5 bases). The CDR3 has 15 amino acids. Trimming removed 7 bases from V and 2 bases from J, with 19 bases in between. The V gene's germline CDR1 is DFQATT and CDR2 SNEGSKA (reference sequence). This CDR3 is CSVGRPSRITDTQYF. The CDR3 bases are TGCAGTGTTGGAAGGCCTAGCCGAATCACAGATACGCAGTATTTT.

V and J are TRBV3-1 and TRBJ2-5; 11 bases align to TRBD2. V trimming: 4 bases; J trimming: 10 bases; junction bases outside the gene matches: 17. There are 17 residues in the CDR3. CDR1 is LGHDT, CDR2 YNNKEL, per germline (reference sequence). The CDR3 loop is CASSRHGLAGGGRDQYF. The CDR3, as DNA: TGTGCCAGCAGCCGACACGGACTAGCGGGCGGAGGAAGGGACCAGTACTTC.

This clonotype turned up a few times. The gene calls are TRBV10-3 and TRBJ2-7; no clear D gene. The length of the CDR3 is 14 residues. Trimming removed 3 bases from V and 0 bases from J, with 9 bases in between. Germline V CDR1 and CDR2: ENHRY, SYGVKD. As DNA, the CDR3 is TGTGCCATCAGTGATATGAGGTTCTCCTACGAGCAGTACTTC. It encodes CAISDMRFSYEQYF.